This T cell receptor (beta chain) was sequenced in a study of human T cells and chemical hapten exposure. How the authors handled the data: A per-sample median of around 88,000 TCRs was observed, with counts ranging from roughly 20,000 to 700,000. TCRdb re-called the RACE reads with MiXCR, one entry per CDR3 protein. The V and J calls reflect TCRdb's pipeline rather than the authors' work. The table lists 95,000 or so distinct CDR3 sequences, more than 9% of them singletons. Whole-study results and caveats: Versus controls, expanded TCRs had significantly more large CDR3 similarity clusters. No change in TCRs above 1 in 1000 frequency was produced by DPC sensitization.

Documented time point: patch test 1, 2 weeks after DPC sensitization. Treatment described: therapeutic diphenylcyclopropenone sensitization with weekly scalp DPC. Participating donors were patients with alopecia, aged 18 to 70 years, considered appropriate candidates for DPC. A word on this clonotype: The antigen is undetermined.

This clonotype originated in a man in his forties or fifties with alopecia areata. Some clones in this sample may be carry-over from other donors' samples. This sample comprised whole blood, obtained in connection with sensitization to the hapten diphenylcyclopropenone (DPC).

The DNA of the CDR3 is TGTGCCAGCAGCCAAGTGGAGAGGTCAAGCACAGATACGCAGTATTTT. Protein product: CASSQVERSSTDTQYF. The gene calls are TRBV4-2 and TRBJ2-3; D remains ambiguous. Germline V CDR1 and CDR2: LGHNA, YNFKEQ. With 1 base removed from V and 0 bases from J, the gap between germline ends came to 11 bases. CDR3 length: 16 amino acids.